This T cell receptor (beta chain) was sequenced for a study of blood T cell repertoires in COVID-19. Here immunoSEQ multiplex PCR was the method, and the copy in TCRdb shows in-frame clones only, minus some. This sample has 100,000 to 150,000 clones; 70% to 75% occur once, and the top ten carry 5.5%. Sequencing was done on a sample of peripheral blood. The source is a man aged 60-69 years with acute or convalescent COVID-19.

The CDR3 spells CASSLTTVVSGNTIYF. CDR3 sequence (DNA): TGTGCCAGCTCGCTAACGACTGTAGTCTCTGGAAACACCATATATTTT. The chain employs TRBV18 and TRBJ1-3; D call uncertain. The CDR3 is 16 amino acids. CDR1 and CDR2 (germline): KGHSH, LQKENI. The ends were cut back, 6 bases at V and 0 bases at J, with 15 bases in the middle.